The 25 T cell receptor beta chains reported below all come from one sample, sequenced in a study of T cell responses to AZD1222 COVID-19 vaccine. The data were produced by immunoSEQ multiplex PCR, yet TCRdb's version contains in-frame clones alone and is incomplete. The sample has 210,000 or so clones, around 93% seen once. Sequences were derived from peripheral blood, sampled on day 0 of MenACWY control vaccination. These receptors originate from an adult in good health.

The rearrangement links TRBV18 to TRBJ1-1, with D perhaps matching TRBD1 (5 bases). Trimming took off 2 bases at V and 5 bases at J, with 9 bases between the two ends. CDR1 and CDR2 (germline): KGHSH, LQKENI. The CDR3 runs 13 residues. The CDR3 protein is CASSPSGGTEAFF. In DNA form, the CDR3 reads TGTGCCAGCTCACCATCGGGGGGAACTGAAGCTTTCTTT.

The rearrangement links TRBV2 to TRBJ1-6; D not resolved. Trimming left V 8 bases short and J 7 bases short, with 15 bases between. CDR1 and CDR2 from the germline V gene are SNHLY and FYNNEI. This CDR3 contains 14 residues. The CDR3 protein is CASREGSVNSPLHF. The CDR3 DNA is TGTGCCAGCCGGGAAGGGTCCGTGAATTCACCCCTCCACTTT. Based on the CDR3 plus reference TRBV2 and TRBJ1-6, the full variable domain is EPEVTQTPSHQVTQMGQEVILRCVPISNHLYFYWYRQILGQKVEFLVSFYNNEISEKSEIFDDQFSVERPDGSNFTLKIRSTKLEDSAMYFCASREGSVNSPLHFGNGTRLTVT.

Turning to this clone: The junction and the germline gene differ at one end; a read error may be behind it. The chain is built from TRBV25-1 and TRBJ2-1, with D hard to call. CDR3 length: 12 amino acids. Looked up from germline, CDR1 is MGHDK and CDR2 is SYGVNS. In nucleotides, the CDR3 is TGTGCCAGCAGTAAATATAACAATGAGCAGTTCTTC. Protein: CASSKYNNEQFF.

The chain uses TRBV2 and TRBJ1-5; D possibly corresponds to TRBD1 (6 bases). Trimming removed 3 bases at V and 1 base at J, with 10 bases between. The CDR3 spans 15 residues. Germline lookup yields CDR1 SNHLY and CDR2 FYNNEI. The DNA for the CDR3 is TGTGCCAGCAGTGAGGGGACAACCAGCAATCAGCCCCAGCATTTT. Protein sequence: CASSEGTTSNQPQHF.

CDR3 amino acids: CASSLAPGGRDHYGYTF. DNA of the CDR3: TGCGCCAGCAGCTTGGCTCCAGGGGGAAGGGATCACTATGGCTACACCTTC. This chain links TRBV5-1 with TRBJ1-2; 7 nucleotides agree with TRBD1. The ends lost 0 bases at V and 3 bases at J; junction bases unmatched: 11. This CDR3 is built from 17 residues. Germline CDR1 is SGHRS and CDR2 is YFSETQ.

This clone appeared once. V and J are TRBV7-6 and TRBJ1-4; D may be TRBD1 (6 bases). The CDR3 runs 15 residues. V was pared by 2 bases and J by 2 bases, with 9 bases between. Germline CDR1 and CDR2: SGHVS and FNYEAQ. CDR3 sequence reads: CASSLTGATNEKLFF. The CDR3 DNA follows: TGTGCCAGCAGCTTAACGGGGGCCACTAATGAAAAACTGTTTTTT.

The sample holds one count of this clone. The chain carries TRBV7-9 and TRBJ1-5, with D perhaps TRBD1 (5 bases). The CDR3 is 13 residues long. Germline loops: CDR1 SEHNR, CDR2 FQNEAQ (reference sequence). Trimming left V 6 bases short and J 7 bases short, with 13 bases between. CDR3: CASSPGSTQPQHF. The CDR3 region has the DNA TGTGCCAGCAGTCCAGGGTCTACGCAGCCCCAGCATTTT.

The genes are TRBV11-2 and TRBJ1-4, with TRBD1 identical over 8 bases. The CDR3 loop spans 14 amino acids. With V trimmed by 3 bases and J by 8 bases, 5 bases remained unmatched. Germline-derived CDR1 and CDR2 are SGHAT and FQNNGV. The CDR3 sequence is CASSFDRGREKLFF. CDR3 sequence (DNA): TGTGCCAGCAGCTTTGACAGGGGTAGGGAAAAACTGTTTTTT.

This clone was detected once. The chain recombines TRBV25-1 with TRBJ2-2; perhaps D is TRBD1 or TRBD2 (6 bases each). Trimming stripped 4 bases from V and 5 bases from J, with 20 bases between. There are 17 residues in the CDR3. The germline V gene encodes CDR1 MGHDK and CDR2 SYGVNS. CDR3 region: CASSGLRGTLQTGELFF. CDR3 bases: TGTGCCAGCAGTGGACTCCGGGGGACACTGCAAACCGGGGAGCTGTTTTTT. The full variable domain, with the rest looked up from reference TRBV25-1 and TRBJ2-2, is EADIYQTPRYLVIGTGKKITLECSQTMGHDKMYWYQQDPGMELHLIHYSYGVNSTEKGDLSSESTVSRIRTEHFPLTLESARPSHTSQYLCASSGLRGTLQTGELFFGEGSRLTVL.

The genes are TRBV11-1 and TRBJ1-5; D is perhaps TRBD1 (5 bases). The CDR3 has 15 residues. The germline CDR1 and CDR2 sequences are SGHAT and FQDESV (reference sequence). The V end lost 5 bases, the J end lost 1 base, and 12 bases lay between the germline ends. The DNA for the CDR3 is TGTGCCAGCAGCCTGGCGGGGGGAAGCAATCAGCCCCAGCATTTT. It encodes CASSLAGGSNQPQHF. Variable domain in full (rest from reference TRBV11-1 and TRBJ1-5): EAEVAQSPRYKITEKSQAVAFWCDPISGHATLYWYRQILGQGPELLVQFQDESVVDDSQLPKDRFSAERLKGVDSTLKIQPAELGDSAMYLCASSLAGGSNQPQHFGDGTRLSIL.

The CDR3 here is CATIGGPANEQFF. For the CDR3, the DNA is TGTGCCACCATAGGGGGCCCAGCCAATGAGCAGTTCTTC. J is TRBJ2-1 and V is TRBV24-1, with 7 bases aligning to TRBD1. Germline V lookup: CDR1 KGHDR, CDR2 SFDVKD. V shed 8 bases and J 6 bases; nucleotides not matched to a gene: 6. This CDR3 comprises 13 residues.

The chain employs TRBV24-1 and TRBJ1-5; D unclear. This CDR3 region has 13 residues. The germline gives CDR1 KGHDR, CDR2 SFDVKD. The V end was cut by 8 bases, the J end by 0 bases, with 7 bases between. The CDR3: CATNRDSNQPQHF. The CDR3 nucleotides are TGTGCCACCAACCGGGATAGCAATCAGCCCCAGCATTTT.

The V call is TRBV7-9, the J call TRBJ1-5; D is uncertain. V lost 2 bases to trimming and J lost 6 bases, with 11 bases between them. This CDR3 comprises 14 residues. Germline V gene sequence: CDR1 SEHNR, CDR2 FQNEAQ (reference sequence). This chain's CDR3 is CASSLPGYGQPQHF. CDR3 in DNA: TGTGCCAGCAGCTTACCCGGATATGGTCAGCCCCAGCATTTT.

V and J are TRBV5-1 and TRBJ1-4, with D uncertain. The CDR3 is 11 residues long. V shed 2 bases and J shed 7 bases, with 3 bases lying between them. Germline V CDR1 and CDR2: SGHRS, YFSETQ. CDR3 region: CASSFGEKLFF. In nucleotides, the CDR3 is TGCGCCAGCAGCTTTGGTGAAAAACTGTTTTTT.

This rearrangement joins TRBV19 to TRBJ1-6, with TRBD1 matching 8 bases. V shed 5 bases, J shed 13 bases, and the junction held 16 bases outside the gene matches. This CDR3 is 16 amino acids long. CDR1 is LNHDA, CDR2 SQIVND, per germline (reference sequence). Written as DNA, the CDR3 is TGTGCCAGTAGTCTAACCTCGACAGGGGCTTTGGGGCCCCTCCACTTT. Encoded protein: CASSLTSTGALGPLHF.

The chain links TRBV4-1 to TRBJ1-2; 8 nucleotides match TRBD1. The CDR3 contains 14 residues. Per germline, CDR1 MGHRA and CDR2 YSYEKL. Germline trimming cut 5 bases from V and 2 bases from J; bases unmatched to any gene: 4. For the CDR3, the DNA is TGCGCCAGCAGCGTAAGACAGGGGAACTATGGCTACACCTTC. It specifies CASSVRQGNYGYTF.

V is TRBV6-5 and J is TRBJ1-1; D possibly corresponds to TRBD1 (6 bases). The germline CDR1 and CDR2 sequences are MNHEY and SVGAGI. The CDR3 runs to 16 residues. V was pared by 0 bases and J by 1 base, with 12 bases between. The chain's CDR3 is CASSYSGGRGNTEAFF. The DNA for the CDR3 is TGTGCCAGCAGTTACTCAGGAGGCAGGGGGAACACTGAAGCTTTCTTT.

This sequence joins TRBV6-5 and TRBJ2-3, with TRBD2 as a possible D gene (5 bases). Deletions cut 1 base from V and 4 bases from J, with 6 bases between. The CDR3 is 13 residues long. CDR1 is MNHEY, CDR2 SVGAGI, per germline. The CDR3: CASSYLRADTQYF. CDR3 coding DNA: TGTGCCAGCAGTTACTTGAGGGCAGATACGCAGTATTTT.

This sequence joins TRBV4-2 and TRBJ1-1, with D unresolved. The germline V and J ends were trimmed by 6 bases and 1 base, with 9 bases remaining between them. The CDR3 is made up of 13 amino acids. Germline V gene data show CDR1 as LGHNA and CDR2 as YNFKEQ. The chain's CDR3 is CASRRASNTEAFF. The CDR3 DNA is TGTGCCAGCAGAAGGGCTTCGAACACTGAAGCTTTCTTT.

The gene calls are TRBV27 and TRBJ1-5, with D hard to call. Germline CDR1 and CDR2: MNHEY and SMNVEV (reference sequence). The V and J ends lost 6 bases and 7 bases respectively, with 16 bases between them. This CDR3 contains 14 residues. This chain's CDR3 is CASSPALERQPQHF. The CDR3 DNA is TGTGCCAGCAGCCCCGCCCTAGAGAGGCAGCCCCAGCATTTT.

The rearrangement uses TRBV18 and TRBJ1-4; 9 bases are shared with TRBD1. This CDR3 comprises 16 residues. Germline trimming cut 6 bases from V and 8 bases from J; bases unmatched to any gene: 13. In germline, CDR1 is KGHSH, CDR2 LQKENI. CDR3 coding DNA: TGTGCCAGCTCCCTACAGGAGGGGACAGGGCTCGAAAAACTGTTTTTT. As protein: CASSLQEGTGLEKLFF.

The chain couples TRBV18 to TRBJ2-2; D remains unclear. CDR1 KGHSH and CDR2 LQKENI come from the germline V gene. V lost 4 bases, J lost 2 bases, and 14 bases lay in between. The CDR3 consists of 16 residues. The CDR3 reads CASSLSRASNTGELFF. The CDR3 DNA follows: TGTGCCAGCTCACTGTCCCGGGCCTCTAACACCGGGGAGCTGTTTTTT.

The gene calls are TRBV27 and TRBJ1-2; 7 nucleotides match TRBD1. After removal of 3 bases from V and 6 bases from J, the junction contained 7 bases not matched to a gene. From germline, CDR1 is MNHEY and CDR2 SMNVEV (reference sequence). This CDR3 has 14 amino acids. Here the CDR3 DNA reads TGTGCCAGCAGTTTCAACAGGGGTTATGATGGCTACACCTTC. Its protein is CASSFNRGYDGYTF.

The chain links TRBV6-5 to TRBJ1-4, with D possibly TRBD1 on 6 matching bases. The CDR3 consists of 14 residues. V was clipped by 6 bases and J by 5 bases, with 13 bases between them. Germline lookup yields CDR1 MNHEY and CDR2 SVGAGI. CDR3 residues: CASRATGPNEKLFF. The CDR3 region has the DNA TGTGCCAGCAGGGCGACAGGCCCAAATGAAAAACTGTTTTTT.

The chain combines TRBV27 with TRBJ2-5; weak D call: TRBD2 (5 bases). Trimming stripped 2 bases from V and 6 bases from J, with 10 bases between. The germline gives CDR1 MNHEY, CDR2 SMNVEV (reference sequence). The CDR3 consists of 13 residues. The CDR3 DNA follows: TGTGCCAGCAGTTTAAGGGAGTTACAGACCCAGTACTTC. Protein: CASSLRELQTQYF.